Listed here is a single TCR beta chain. This clone has more than one count but fewer than ten. What antigen it recognizes has not been identified. Base qualities are missing; no much larger clone stands one base away. The library relied on the immunoSEQ multiplex PCR assay. A mixture of 60 forward primers for TCR Vbeta segments and 13 reverse primers for TCR Jbeta segments was used in the multiplex PCR. Amplification of the CDR3 region of rearranged TCR beta genes was performed with a multiplex PCR assay on genomic DNA. The amplified TCR beta libraries were sequenced on the Illumina HiSeq System as 87-base-pair reads. Per the original workflow: A later analysis tallied 75 million to 85 million unique TCR beta chains across the 700 or so repertoires, and approximately 9.9 million of those chains were shared by two or more donors. Raw reads were error-corrected and collapsed into unique sequences with a nearest-neighbor algorithm that merged closely related sequences to remove PCR and sequencing errors. CDR3 sequences were aligned to IMGT reference sequences to assign V, D and J gene segments. For a sequence to be retained, a match of at least six nucleotides was required to both a V gene segment and a J gene segment. A rearrangement counted as productive if the CDR3 had no stop codons and remained in frame with V and J, and every other rearrangement counted as non-productive. CDR3 was defined according to IMGT convention as the region running from the second conserved V-encoded cysteine to the conserved J-encoded phenylalanine. Sequences without an unambiguous match to a single V gene segment were excluded from the earlier analysis of about 600 of the donors. An earlier analysis of several hundred of the donors called V segments functional above 56.7% productive rearrangements and segregating when the between-donor standard deviation exceeded 5%. A statistical classification framework was built for diagnosing cytomegalovirus status from the catalog of TCR beta chain sequences. In a later analysis, V and J genes were assigned by comparing TCR nucleotide sequences against IMGT/GENE-DB human TR gene sequences. A later analysis assigned CDR3 sequences and most-parsimonious VDJ recombination scenarios with the TCRdist pipeline. A later analysis defined each TCR beta chain by its CDR3 amino acid sequence plus V-gene family, and excluded reads lacking a unique V-gene family. In a later analysis, a few hundred highly shared, low-generation-probability nucleotide sequences were removed to address suspected cross-contamination and a sequencing artifact. A later analysis calculated a clonal expansion index for each public chain from normalized within-repertoire ranks of inferred template counts. A later analysis computed generation probabilities with a VDJ recombination model fitted to out-of-frame rearrangements, and checked the results against IGoR. A later analysis scored TCR-TCR, TCR-HLA and TCR-CMV co-occurrence with hypergeometric tests, applying a repertoire-size bias correction to TCR pairs. To estimate false discovery rates, a later analysis permuted the HLA or CMV assignments 20 times. A later analysis grouped co-occurring TCRs with DBSCAN, adding TCRdist sequence similarity when clustering within HLA-allele-positive subsets. Co-occurrence clustering excluded repertoires with fewer than 30,000 or more than 120,000 public chains, plus five with anomalous nucleotide sharing. TCRdb obtained this table from immuneACCESS and retained in-frame rearrangements with V and J assigned. These tables miss some clones; where compared with another copy, unresolved V genes account for less than half of the shortfall, and the remainder is unexplained. The D gene and trimming were derived from the DNA, and the V and J assignments and clone size from that table. A total of a few hundred thousand clones appear in this sample, around 83% of them only once. The ten largest clones add up to 10% of the sample.

The data derive from a study of cytomegalovirus exposure and HLA in healthy donors (dated by TCRdb to 2016 to 2017). Describing the broader study: An earlier analysis of approximately 640 of the donors reported 250 to 300 Gb of sequence data and 100 million to 140 million unique TCR beta sequences from roughly 180 million T cells. Approximately 310 gigabases of sequencing data and around 85 million unique TCR sequences made up an early release that covered fewer than 650 HLA-typed donors. Of the roughly 400 genotyped donors, around 81% fell in the genetic ancestry cluster associated with self-reported Caucasian donors. The aim of the study was to test whether cataloging public T cell receptors could identify signatures of past pathogen exposure. The study profiled the T cell repertoires of some 610 subjects by immunosequencing and related them to cytomegalovirus serostatus. Along with the approximately 700-subject first cohort, a separate validation cohort of 120 different subjects was used. To predict cytomegalovirus infection status, the study combined high-throughput TCR immunosequencing, statistical association of individual TCRs with disease status, and machine learning. A later analysis re-examined previously published TCR beta repertoires from 500 to 700 donors and added high-resolution HLA genotyping to investigate patterns of TCR occurrence. Rather than drawing on any new phenotypic data, the later analysis identified candidate immune exposures from TCR beta sequences and the way those sequences occurred across donors. An earlier analysis of about 620 of the donors applied high-throughput TCR beta sequencing to assess whether each TCR beta V gene segment acted as functional or pseudogenic. Donor age, sex, ethnicity and CMV serostatus were collected together with the repertoire data. Genome-wide SNP genotypes for about 65% of the 666 donors were used in a later genetic analysis, which treated that subset as a discovery cohort. Every discovery cohort repertoire had been produced on one sequencing platform. HLA typing included class I and class II loci at four-digit resolution. Typing coverage varied by locus: 629-630 donors for A, B, C, DRB1 and DQB1; more than 500 for DQA1; about 600 for DPA1; approximately 490 for DPB1. Roughly five DR-DQ haplotypes were handled as single units for association and clustering, since linkage in the cohort was strong. On average, about 240,000 unique TCR beta nucleotide sequences were sequenced per donor among more than 350 genotyped donors of the cohort, with roughly 19% of those sequences being non-productive.

Based on the germline V gene, the CDR1 and CDR2 sequences are SNHLY and FYNNEI. V drops 4 bases and J drops 3 bases, leaving 7 bases in between. Reading from cysteine to phenylalanine, the CDR3 counts 12 amino acids. This entry keeps only the CDR3 DNA: 36 bases, framed from base 1. The cohort comprised 666 healthy bone marrow donors. At the time of sampling, all cohort members were nominally healthy, though unrecorded immune exposures were likely present. The donor tested CMV seropositive and was one of the 289 seropositive cohort members. Each donor provided a peripheral blood sample, and peripheral blood mononuclear cells were used for TCR beta sequencing. Genomic DNA was extracted from the blood cell samples with the Qiagen DNeasy Blood Extraction Kit. Results and caveats for the whole study, not just this receptor: HLA typing was unavailable for some donors at each locus, so association tests used only the typed subset. The classifier was reported to diagnose cytomegalovirus status with high specificity and sensitivity in both the original and validation cohorts. While some public TCRs were present in many individuals, most TCR sequences turned up only very rarely across donors. An association between a missense DCLRE1C variant and V-gene and J-gene trimming of TCR beta chains was found in a later genetic analysis and replicated in an independent cohort. Presence/absence analyses assumed roughly uniform sequencing depth across donors, an assumption that may not hold. Strong co-occurrence of HLA alleles, especially DR and DQ, made assigning TCR associations to individual alleles difficult. In an earlier analysis of under 600 of the donors, most TCR beta V segments were observed in productive rearrangements about 90% or about 30% of the time, broadly matching IMGT annotations. Roughly 15 rarely observed V segments, including chromosome 9 orphons, were excluded from the earlier analysis of almost 600 of the donors because counts were too low. For the cohort, immune exposure information was limited to CMV serostatus. The cohort was sequenced for TCR beta chains only, and without alpha or paired-chain data the features that could be detected were limited. At a false discovery rate of 0.05, a later analysis linked roughly 17,000 TCR beta sequences to specific HLA alleles. A further reported finding was that TCR beta sequences accurately predicted the HLA-A and HLA-B alleles for most subjects in the first cohort. The 87-base-pair reads could not distinguish some IMGT-functional V segments, including TRBV6-2 and TRBV6-3, so those segments were excluded. Compared with the roughly 600-donor mean, donors in an Asian-associated ancestry cluster had fewer N-insertions in productive TCRs, according to a later genetic analysis. The study gave a list of 150 to 200 TCR beta chains associated with cytomegalovirus. Several of the top co-occurrence clusters appeared to be linked to parvovirus B19, influenza, CMV and Epstein-Barr virus, according to a later analysis. The authors suggested that the approach could potentially be extended to other disease states and immunological phenotypes. According to a later analysis, most CMV-associated TCR beta chains appeared to be HLA-restricted, and the HLA associations seemed to be driven largely by CMV exposure. Linkage disequilibrium might explain the correlated functional status among segregating V segments, but an unknown experimental factor could not be ruled out. In a later analysis, the rate of TCR association differed among HLA loci, with DRB1 alleles having the most associated TCRs and HLA-C alleles having the fewest. A cluster of highly shared sequence variants was judged likely to be a technical artifact of the sequencing pipeline. In vitro tests confirmed that a few of the cytomegalovirus-associated TCR beta chains recognize cytomegalovirus antigens. Compared with equally common non-associated chains, HLA-associated TCR beta chains in a later analysis were more clonally expanded and had lower generation probabilities.

In this chain, TRBV2 is recombined with TRBJ2-7; TRBD1 is possibly the D segment (5 matching bases). Sample: PBMCs. The TCR originated in a woman in her forties or fifties in good health and CMV-seropositive. The DNA sequence is as follows: TGTGCCAGCAGTGCACAGGACTACGAGCAGTACTTC. Translated, this gives CASSAQDYEQYF.